These 10 T cell receptor beta chains came from one sample sequenced in a study of early T cells in non-severe SARS-CoV-2 infection. MiXCR, applied by TCRdb to the 5' RACE reads, yields one record per CDR3 protein. The sample holds about 83,000 distinct CDR3 sequences, more than 9% seen once. The sample comprised whole blood. Receptors were obtained from an adult who was a healthcare worker with PCR-confirmed SARS-CoV-2 infection or an uninfected control (not recorded which).

This clonotype occurred many times. This rearrangement joins TRBV18 to TRBJ1-1; possibly TRBD1 for D (6 bases). The V end lost 2 bases, the J end lost 5 bases, and 12 bases lay between the germline ends. Germline V gives CDR1 KGHSH, CDR2 LQKENI. The CDR3 length is 14 residues. The CDR3 region has the DNA TGTGCCAGCTCACCAAACAGGGTGGAAACTGAAGCTTTCTTT. Translated, it gives CASSPNRVETEAFF.

The V gene is TRBV6-2 or TRBV6-3, the J gene TRBJ2-2; either TRBD1 or TRBD2 may supply D (5 bases each). Trimming shortened V by 8 bases and J by 6 bases, and 16 bases separated the two germline ends. This CDR3 comprises 14 residues. Germline V CDR1 and CDR2: MNHEY, SVGEGT. CDR3 region: CASERAGQAGELFF. DNA of the CDR3: TGTGCCAGCGAGAGGGCAGGACAAGCCGGGGAGCTGTTTTTT.

This clonotype was seen only a few times. The CDR3 DNA reads TGTGCCAGCAGCCCCGAGGGCGGGTCGTACAATGAGCAGTTCTTC. Encoded protein: CASSPEGGSYNEQFF. The gene calls are TRBV7-2 and TRBJ2-1, with D maybe TRBD2 (5 bases). The germline gives CDR1 SGHTA, CDR2 FQGNSA. This CDR3 has 15 amino acids. Trimming stripped 5 bases from V and 4 bases from J, with 15 bases between.

CDR3 protein: CASRDPRREKQETQYF. In DNA form, the CDR3 reads TGTGCCAGCAGGGATCCTCGGCGGGAGAAGCAAGAGACCCAGTACTTC. This chain links TRBV6-6 with TRBJ2-5, with 7 positions matching TRBD2. The CDR3 extends over 16 amino acids. Germline V CDR1 and CDR2: MNHNY, SVGAGI (reference sequence). The ends lost 6 bases at V and 2 bases at J; junction bases unmatched: 12.

On this clonotype: A read error may account for a junction end that differs from germline. The chain has TRBV29-1 and TRBJ2-1; D uncertain. The germline gives CDR1 SQVTM, CDR2 ANQGSEA. There are 14 residues in the CDR3. Here the CDR3 DNA reads TGCAGCGCCGAACTAATTTCCTCCTTCAATGAGCAGTTCTTC. Its translation is CSAELISSFNEQFF.

The chain couples TRBV27 to TRBJ1-5, with D maybe TRBD1 (5 bases). Germline assignment: CDR1 MNHEY and CDR2 SMNVEV (reference sequence). V was pared by 2 bases and J by 0 bases, with 8 bases between. The CDR3 sequence is 15 residues long. The CDR3 is CASSLGTASNQPQHF. CDR3 coding DNA: TGTGCCAGCAGTTTAGGGACGGCTAGCAATCAGCCCCAGCATTTT.

This clonotype was counted ten times or more. The chain employs TRBV5-1 and TRBJ2-2; D possibly uses TRBD1 or TRBD2 (5 bases each). Germline V gives CDR1 SGHRS, CDR2 YFSETQ. The CDR3 extends over 15 amino acids. Trimming cost V 0 bases and J 6 bases, with 12 bases left between them. The CDR3 DNA is TGCGCCAGCAGCTTGGCCCTCGGGGCTGCCGGGGAGCTGTTTTTT. It specifies CASSLALGAAGELFF.

This clonotype was counted only a few times. The V gene is TRBV13, the J gene TRBJ2-7; the D gene is possibly TRBD1 (5 bases). V lost 2 bases and J lost 4, with 12 bases in between. The germline gives CDR1 PRHDT, CDR2 FYEKMQ (reference sequence). The CDR3 has 14 amino acids. The CDR3 region is CASSLSQQAYEQYF. The CDR3 DNA is TGTGCCAGCAGCTTAAGCCAACAGGCTTACGAGCAGTACTTC.

This sequence joins TRBV5-1 and TRBJ2-3, with 7 bases fitting TRBD2. The CDR3 loop spans 15 amino acids. The germline gives CDR1 SGHRS, CDR2 YFSETQ. V shed 0 bases, J shed 5 bases, and the junction held 6 bases outside the gene matches. The chain's CDR3 is CASSLVGTKGDTQYF. The CDR3 nucleotides are TGCGCCAGCAGCTTGGTCGGGACTAAAGGAGATACGCAGTATTTT. The full variable domain, with the rest looked up from reference TRBV5-1 and TRBJ2-3, is KAGVTQTPRYLIKTRGQQVTLSCSPISGHRSVSWYQQTPGQGLQFLFEYFSETQRNKGNFPGRFSGRQFSNSRSEMNVSTLELGDSALYLCASSLVGTKGDTQYFGPGTRLTVL.

This clonotype was detected only a few times. This sequence joins TRBV27 and TRBJ2-2, with 8 bases that match TRBD1. Germline V gene lookup returns CDR1 MNHEY and CDR2 SMNVEV (reference sequence). V dropped 6 bases and J dropped 6; count of bases not matched to a gene: 9. CDR3 length: 15 residues. CDR3 coding DNA: TGTGCCAGCAGCCCAACAGGGGGGCGGTCCGGGGAGCTGTTTTTT. It is translated as CASSPTGGRSGELFF.